Given below is one T cell receptor (beta chain) in context. What it binds is not known. Other DNA sequences in this specimen translate into the identical CDR3. The source of the sample is a study of CD8+ T cells in alopecia areata. PBMCs provided sorted CD4+ and CD8+ T cells. Trimming stripped 6 bases from V and 4 bases from J, with 7 bases between. The CDR3 extends over 12 amino acids. Germline V lookup: CDR1 MNHEY, CDR2 SMNVEV (reference sequence). Sequencing used cDNA as its template, made by extracting RNA and reverse transcribing it. TCRdb's table, derived via immunoSEQ multiplex PCR, lists solely in-frame clones and lacks some. The sample has under 250,000 clones, roughly three fifths seen once. Overall study results and limits: Tissue-resident alphabeta T cells belonging to normal skin likewise get sequenced within scalp specimens. Possibly because of HLA-related factors, TCR sharing was less clear across patients than in mice. In lesional scalp, particularly from alopecia totalis/universalis, clonality was higher than in normal scalp.

The sequence derives from a human donor in good health. Material: CD8+ T cells sorted from blood. The chain employs TRBV27 and TRBJ1-5; D not certain. DNA of the CDR3: TGTGCCAGCAGCTCAGGAAATCAGCCCCAGCATTTT. It translates to CASSSGNQPQHF.